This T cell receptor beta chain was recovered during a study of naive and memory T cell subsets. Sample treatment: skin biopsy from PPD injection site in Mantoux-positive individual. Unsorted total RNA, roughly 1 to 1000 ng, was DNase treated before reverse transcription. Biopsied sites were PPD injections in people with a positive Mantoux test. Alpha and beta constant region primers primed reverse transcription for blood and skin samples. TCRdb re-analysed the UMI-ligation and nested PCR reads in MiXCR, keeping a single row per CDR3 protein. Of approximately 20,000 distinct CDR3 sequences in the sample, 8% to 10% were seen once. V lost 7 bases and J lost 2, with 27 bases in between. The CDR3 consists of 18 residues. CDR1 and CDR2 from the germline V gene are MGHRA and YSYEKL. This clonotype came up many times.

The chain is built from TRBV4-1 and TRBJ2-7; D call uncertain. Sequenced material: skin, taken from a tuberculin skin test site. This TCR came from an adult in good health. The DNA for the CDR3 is TGCGCCAGCACGCTCGGGCCCCATACAGCCTACACCCCCTACGAGCAGTACTTC. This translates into CASTLGPHTAYTPYEQYF.